These 30 T cell receptor beta chains came from one sample sequenced in a study of blood T cells in healthy people across ages. The use of a sample-barcoded 5' primer and a J-beta primer mix characterized a second PCR of 7 to 11 cycles. A single record per CDR3 protein comes from TCRdb applying MiXCR to the 5' RACE reads. The profile shows some 1.1 million distinct CDR3 sequences, roughly two fifths of them singletons. Sequencing used blood. The receptors here all came from a man aged 18 to 30 in good health.

The V gene is TRBV7-2, the J gene TRBJ2-3; 7 nucleotides agree with TRBD1. The germline V gene has CDR1 SGHTA and CDR2 FQGNSA. J was trimmed by 4 bases and V by 2 bases; bases with no gene match: 3. CDR3 size: 14 residues. The CDR3 loop is CASSLRGPPDTQYF. The CDR3 DNA sequence: TGTGCCAGCAGCTTAAGGGGGCCCCCAGATACGCAGTATTTT.

The J gene is TRBJ1-6, the V gene TRBV6-6; 9 bases are shared with TRBD1. The CDR3 runs 16 residues. Looked up from germline, CDR1 is MNHNY and CDR2 is SVGAGI (reference sequence). The ends lost 0 bases at V and 9 bases at J; junction bases unmatched: 6. CDR3 sequence reads: CASSYSRDREGSPLHF. The CDR3 bases are TGTGCCAGCAGTTACTCCAGGGACAGGGAAGGTTCACCCCTCCACTTT.

This clonotype was recorded once. The chain carries TRBV12-3 or TRBV12-4 and TRBJ2-7; D may be TRBD1 or TRBD2 (5 bases each). V dropped 3 bases and J dropped 7 bases, with 16 bases sitting between them. The CDR3 is made up of 14 amino acids. The CDR3 DNA sequence: TGTGCCAGCAGTTTGGGGGTAGCACACAATGAGCAGTACTTC. It encodes CASSLGVAHNEQYF.

V usage is TRBV20-1 and J usage is TRBJ2-1; maybe TRBD2 (7 bases). The V gene's germline CDR1 is DFQATT and CDR2 SNEGSKA (reference sequence). Trimming stripped 3 bases from V and 12 bases from J, with 18 bases between. CDR3 size: 13 residues. CDR3 sequence reads: CSASLAGALRQFF. The CDR3, as DNA: TGCAGTGCTAGTCTGGCGGGGGCCCTGAGGCAGTTCTTC.

V is TRBV24-1 and J is TRBJ2-2, with 8 bases that match TRBD1. CDR3 length: 16 residues. Germline CDR1 reads KGHDR; CDR2 reads SFDVKD. V gave up 4 bases and J gave up 5 bases; unmatched junction bases: 8. CDR3 sequence reads: CATSDPGQEATGELFF. DNA for the CDR3: TGTGCCACCAGTGACCCGGGACAGGAGGCTACCGGGGAGCTGTTTTTT.

The sample holds a few counts of this clonotype. The chain combines TRBV10-3 with TRBJ2-2; D unclear. Per the germline V gene, CDR1 is ENHRY and CDR2 is SYGVKD. The CDR3 covers 13 residues. The V and J ends lost 9 bases and 5 bases respectively, with 13 bases between them. The CDR3 DNA is TGTGCCATAGGGCAGGTCGAGACCGGGGAGCTGTTTTTT. It specifies CAIGQVETGELFF.

This clonotype was recorded a few times. The chain recombines TRBV12-3 or TRBV12-4 with TRBJ1-1; D ambiguous. V was cut by 4 bases and J by 5 bases, with 14 bases left in between. This CDR3 has 14 residues. DNA for the CDR3: TGTGCCAGCAGTTGGGGTACCGGGGTGACTGAAGCTTTCTTT. It is translated as CASSWGTGVTEAFF.

This clonotype has just a few counts. The DNA of the CDR3 is TGCAGCGTCGACCCTCCCACACGCTACAATGAGCAGTTCTTC. It is translated as CSVDPPTRYNEQFF. J is TRBJ2-1 and V is TRBV29-1; D is undetermined. Germline-derived CDR1 and CDR2 are SQVTM and ANQGSEA. Trimming shortened V by 6 bases and J by 3 bases, and 15 bases separated the two germline ends. The CDR3 contains 14 residues.

This clonotype has more than one count but fewer than ten. The chain joins TRBV13 to TRBJ2-7; perhaps TRBD1 as D (5 bases). Per the germline V gene, CDR1 is PRHDT and CDR2 is FYEKMQ (reference sequence). The V end lost 2 bases, the J end lost 0 bases, and 11 bases lay between the germline ends. The length of the CDR3 is 15 residues. For the CDR3, the DNA is TGTGCCAGCAGCTTAATGCGGCAGGGCTCCTACGAGCAGTACTTC. This codes for CASSLMRQGSYEQYF.

The chain couples TRBV4-1 to TRBJ1-2; D is ambiguous. V was clipped by 0 bases and J by 1 base, with 6 bases between them. The CDR3 runs to 14 residues. Germline-derived CDR1 and CDR2 are MGHRA and YSYEKL. The CDR3 DNA follows: TGCGCCAGCAGCCAAGATAGAGATAACTATGGCTACACCTTC. Amino acids: CASSQDRDNYGYTF.

V usage is TRBV4-1 and J usage is TRBJ1-2; D possibly corresponds to TRBD1 (5 bases). Germline lookup yields CDR1 MGHRA and CDR2 YSYEKL. CDR3 length: 18 amino acids. The ends were cut back, 1 base at V and 4 bases at J, with 22 bases in the middle. The CDR3 loop reads CASSQVSAGNAGAYGYTF. The CDR3 DNA is TGCGCCAGCAGCCAAGTATCGGCGGGGAATGCCGGGGCCTATGGCTACACCTTC.

This clonotype was observed a few times. This chain uses TRBV20-1 with TRBJ2-3; 16 bases map to TRBD2. Germline trimming cut 7 bases from V and 1 base from J; bases unmatched to any gene: 11. Germline V CDR1 and CDR2: DFQATT, SNEGSKA (reference sequence). The CDR3 has 18 amino acids. CDR3 sequence (DNA): TGCAGTGTGAACTCGGGACTAGCGGGGGGGCGGGGCACAGATACGCAGTATTTT. Amino acid sequence: CSVNSGLAGGRGTDTQYF.

The rearrangement links TRBV10-3 to TRBJ1-2, with a weak D call TRBD1 (6 bases). Germline V gene sequence: CDR1 ENHRY, CDR2 SYGVKD. The V and J ends lost 6 bases and 4 bases respectively, with 12 bases between them. The CDR3 covers 13 residues. CDR3 nucleotide sequence: TGTGCCATCAGAACACGGGACACCTATGGCTACACCTTC. It specifies CAIRTRDTYGYTF.

Ten or more counts support this clonotype. The chain joins TRBV28 to TRBJ2-5, with 9 bases aligning to TRBD1. V lost 5 bases and J lost 1; bases outside the gene matches: 11. This CDR3 contains 17 residues. Germline V gene sequence: CDR1 MDHEN, CDR2 SYDVKM. The CDR3 is CASSLPLDRGGQETQYF. Written as DNA, the CDR3 is TGTGCCAGCAGTCTACCTCTGGACAGGGGAGGCCAAGAGACCCAGTACTTC.

In this sample, this clonotype turned up a few times. For the CDR3, the DNA is TGTGCCAGCAGTCCGGGACCTCGGGATCAGCCCCAGCATTTT. Protein sequence: CASSPGPRDQPQHF. V and J are TRBV12-3 or TRBV12-4 and TRBJ1-5; TRBD1 might be the D (5 bases). The CDR3 covers 14 residues. V was clipped by 5 bases and J by 5 bases, with 13 bases between them.

In regard to this clonotype: A junction end diverges from the germline sequence, so it may reflect a read error. CDR3 DNA sequence: TGTGCCAGCAGCCCCATGGCAGGTCTGACAGCTACGCAGTATTTT. This translates into CASSPMAGLTATQYF. V and J are TRBV7-8 and TRBJ2-3; TRBD1 might be the D (5 bases). The V gene's germline CDR1 is SGHVS and CDR2 FQNEAQ. The CDR3 is 15 amino acids. Full variable domain (remainder filled in from reference TRBV7-8 and TRBJ2-3): GAGVSQSPRYKVAKRGQDVALRCDPISGHVSLFWYQQALGQGPEFLTYFQNEAQLDKSGLPSDRFFAERPEGSVSTLKIQRTQQEDSAVYLCASSPMAGLTATQYFGPGTRLTVL.

The chain links TRBV3-1 to TRBJ2-3; D unclear. CDR3 length equals 18 residues. V dropped 4 bases and J dropped 6 bases, with 26 bases sitting between them. CDR1 and CDR2 from the germline V gene are LGHDT and YNNKEL (reference sequence). CDR3 in DNA: TGTGCCAGCAGCCGAGGTATCAACAGTGTTACTCAATCCGATACGCAGTATTTT. This translates into CASSRGINSVTQSDTQYF.

This clonotype was seen just once. The rearrangement joins TRBV6-1 to TRBJ1-5, with 8 bases that match TRBD1. The CDR3 has 15 amino acids. The ends lost 6 bases at V and 1 base at J; junction bases unmatched: 5. Per the germline V gene, CDR1 is MNHNS and CDR2 is SASEGT. In nucleotides, the CDR3 is TGTGCCAGCAGGGAACAGGGGGTGAGCAATCAGCCCCAGCATTTT. Its translation is CASREQGVSNQPQHF.

This chain connects TRBV2 to TRBJ2-6; the D gene is possibly TRBD1 (6 bases). Germline values: CDR1 SNHLY, CDR2 FYNNEI. This CDR3 contains 15 residues. V was cut by 5 bases and J by 1 base, with 9 bases left in between. The CDR3: CASSQGGSGANVLTF. CDR3 sequence (DNA): TGTGCCAGCAGTCAAGGGGGATCTGGGGCCAACGTCCTGACTTTC.

The V call is TRBV11-1, the J call TRBJ2-3; D is tentatively TRBD1 or TRBD2 (5 bases each). CDR3 size: 15 residues. Germline V gene sequence: CDR1 SGHAT, CDR2 FQDESV (reference sequence). The V gene lost 1 base and the J gene lost 4 bases, with 12 bases spanning the gap. Here the CDR3 DNA reads TGTGCCAGCAGCTTAGTAATAGGGACCTCAGATACGCAGTATTTT. It encodes CASSLVIGTSDTQYF.

This clonotype was counted only a few times. The chain uses TRBV4-3 and TRBJ1-2; D remains unclear. V was trimmed by 0 bases and J by 2 bases, leaving 7 bases between them. Germline V gene sequence: CDR1 LGHNA, CDR2 YSLEER. The CDR3 loop spans 14 amino acids. CDR3 in amino acids: CASSQERANYGYTF. The CDR3, as DNA: TGCGCCAGCAGCCAAGAGCGTGCAAACTATGGCTACACCTTC.

The rearrangement links TRBV7-2 to TRBJ1-1; no definite D call. The CDR3 loop spans 13 amino acids. From germline, CDR1 is SGHTA and CDR2 FQGNSA. V lost 1 base and J lost 6, with 9 bases in between. CDR3 DNA: TGTGCCAGCAGCTTAGTGGGCCAGGCTGAAGCTTTCTTT. Protein product: CASSLVGQAEAFF.

This clonotype was observed a handful of times. This chain joins TRBV20-1 and TRBJ1-2; D gene uncertain. Trimming removed 3 bases at V and 0 bases at J, with 8 bases between. The CDR3 totals 13 residues. Germline CDR1 is DFQATT and CDR2 is SNEGSKA (reference sequence). The CDR3 loop reads CSASRRANYGYTF. CDR3 bases: TGCAGTGCTAGCCGCAGAGCTAACTATGGCTACACCTTC.

This clonotype was found a few times. The V gene is TRBV13, the J gene TRBJ1-2, with D perhaps matching TRBD1 (6 bases). Germline V lookup: CDR1 PRHDT, CDR2 FYEKMQ (reference sequence). The CDR3 spans 16 residues. Trimming cost V 5 bases and J 3 bases, with 19 bases left between them. In DNA, the CDR3 is TGTGCCAGCAGCCGAGAGGAACAGGGAAAGGACTATGGCTACACCTTC. As protein: CASSREEQGKDYGYTF.

This clonotype was observed a handful of times. This chain joins TRBV21-1 and TRBJ1-5; TRBD1 reflects the table's D call only, with no check against the DNA. TRBV21-1 represents a pseudogene. This CDR3 has 15 amino acids. The CDR3 region has the DNA TGTCCCAGACGGGGACAGCGAAATAGCAATCAGCCCCAGCATTTT. Translating it yields CPRRGQRNSNQPQHF.

This clonotype was observed a handful of times. CDR3 loop: CASTSYQGTRGDEQFF. The CDR3, as DNA: TGTGCCAGCACATCATACCAGGGAACCCGGGGCGATGAGCAGTTCTTC. The rearrangement links TRBV25-1 to TRBJ2-1; D tentatively reads TRBD1 or TRBD2 (5 bases each). The CDR3 spans 16 residues. The V gene's germline CDR1 is MGHDK and CDR2 SYGVNS. V gave up 7 bases and J gave up 8 bases, with 24 bases separating them.

This chain uses TRBV20-1 with TRBJ2-7; no firm D call. Looked up from germline, CDR1 is DFQATT and CDR2 is SNEGSKA (reference sequence). V shed 3 bases and J shed 4 bases, with 19 bases lying between them. This CDR3 is built from 15 residues. The CDR3 nucleotides are TGCAGTGCTAGGTCGGCCATTCCCTCTTCGTACGAGCAGTACTTC. Encoded protein: CSARSAIPSSYEQYF.

The chain joins TRBV7-2 to TRBJ2-7; D perhaps matches TRBD1 (6 bases). Germline CDR1 and CDR2: SGHTA and FQGNSA. This CDR3 is 15 amino acids long. Trimming cost V 5 bases and J 7 bases, with 21 bases left between them. CDR3 residues: CASSPSGVGHYEQYF. The CDR3 DNA follows: TGTGCCAGCAGCCCCTCAGGGGTAGGGCATTATGAGCAGTACTTC.

The chain employs TRBV4-1 and TRBJ1-5; no clear D. From germline, CDR1 is MGHRA and CDR2 YSYEKL. V was trimmed by 4 bases and J by 6 bases, leaving 10 bases between them. This CDR3 has 13 amino acids. CDR3 nucleotide sequence: TGCGCCAGCAGCCCAACCCCAACTCAGCCCCAGCATTTT. Protein product: CASSPTPTQPQHF.

The V and J genes are TRBV10-3 and TRBJ2-5, with D perhaps TRBD2 (6 bases). Deletions cut 6 bases from V and 2 bases from J, with 10 bases between. Germline CDR1 ENHRY, CDR2 SYGVKD. This CDR3 has 13 residues. As DNA, the CDR3 is TGTGCCATCAGCGGCGGGAAACAAGAGACCCAGTACTTC. As protein: CAISGGKQETQYF.